The sequence of this T cell receptor beta chain was determined in a study of Ad26.COV2.S vaccination and SARS-CoV-2 variants. Study at large: Donor was assigned to the Ad26.COV2.S arm of trial COV1001. Doses of Ad26.COV2.S were injected into muscle once or twice, 56 days apart.

With regard to this clone: What it recognizes is unknown.

Study-level results: CD8+ and CD4+ T cells specific for spike reportedly responded with substantial breadth after vaccination. Placebo recipients trailed vaccine recipients in spike-specific TCR breadth.

Treatment specified: roughly 19 received Ad26.COV2.S at low or high dose, single or two shots; 5 received placebo; per-sample allocation not given. Sampling took place 63 days after the first vaccine or placebo injection. The CDR3 runs to 15 residues. From germline, CDR1 is LGHNA and CDR2 YSLEER. V was shortened by 4 bases and J by 4 bases, with 13 bases between the two germline ends. Some clones are missing from TCRdb's copy, which holds only in-frame ones; the method was immunoSEQ multiplex PCR. The sample shows around 420,000 clones, 85% to 90% of them seen only once. The chain uses TRBV4-3 and TRBJ2-2; a weak D match, TRBD2 (7 bases). This specimen was peripheral blood, taken in a trial of Ad26.COV2.S vaccine versus placebo. The origin of this receptor is a person aged 18-60 years who received the Ad26.COV2.S COVID-19 vaccine or a placebo. This chain's CDR3 is CASSRGGGVTGELFF. The CDR3 nucleotides are TGCGCCAGCAGCCGAGGAGGGGGGGTCACCGGGGAGCTGTTTTTT.